Shown below are 17 T cell receptor beta chains from a single sample sequenced in a study of beta chain features in type 1 diabetes. Sequencing targeted expressed TCRB transcripts, as all isolated RNA had been reverse transcribed. Some clones are missing from TCRdb's copy, which holds only in-frame ones; the method was immunoSEQ multiplex PCR. The data contain 140,000 or so clones, nearly 9.5% of them seen just once; the ten biggest clones take up 0.55% to 0.85%. The specimen was central memory CD4+ T cells from blood. Receptors were obtained from a man aged 18 to 35 in good health.

Only a few counts were recorded for this clone. The chain couples TRBV5-1 to TRBJ2-3; perhaps TRBD2 as D (5 bases). The germline CDR1 and CDR2 sequences are SGHRS and YFSETQ. The germline V and J ends were trimmed by 2 bases and 4 bases, with 14 bases remaining between them. The CDR3 length is 15 residues. The CDR3 nucleotides are TGCGCCAGCAGCTTAGGACCTCCGAGGGCAGATACGCAGTATTTT. Translation: CASSLGPPRADTQYF.

V gene TRBV5-1 combines with J gene TRBJ2-1; a weak D match, TRBD1 (6 bases). V lost 0 bases to trimming and J lost 4 bases, with 11 bases between them. The CDR3 is 15 residues long. CDR1 is SGHRS, CDR2 YFSETQ, per germline. The CDR3 sequence: CASSLVGQTYNEQFF. CDR3 in DNA: TGCGCCAGCAGCTTGGTAGGACAGACATACAATGAGCAGTTCTTC.

The table lists this clone with a few counts. The chain links TRBV7-2 to TRBJ1-4; 9 nucleotides match TRBD1. Germline V lookup: CDR1 SGHTA, CDR2 FQGNSA. V was clipped by 1 base and J by 7 bases; unmatched bases: 1. The CDR3 loop spans 14 amino acids. CDR3 amino acids: CASSLDRGLEKLFF. Written as DNA, the CDR3 is TGTGCCAGCAGCTTAGACAGGGGGCTTGAAAAACTGTTTTTT.

V gene TRBV7-2 combines with J gene TRBJ2-3; tentatively, D is TRBD1 (6 bases). The CDR3 is 15 amino acids. Between the trimmed V and J ends, which lost 8 bases and 7 bases, there was a span of 22 bases. CDR1 and CDR2 (germline): SGHTA, FQGNSA. DNA for the CDR3: TGTGCCAGCCACACCGGGACACATCCCGGAAATACGCAGTATTTT. It yields the protein CASHTGTHPGNTQYF.

V gene TRBV27 combines with J gene TRBJ1-5; D unclear. From germline, CDR1 is MNHEY and CDR2 SMNVEV (reference sequence). The ends were cut back, 0 bases at V and 6 bases at J, with 12 bases in the middle. This CDR3 comprises 15 residues. The CDR3 loop is CASSLSRTGSQPQHF. In DNA form, the CDR3 reads TGTGCCAGCAGTTTATCCAGGACGGGAAGTCAGCCCCAGCATTTT.

This clone has a handful of counts. The chain recombines TRBV7-9 with TRBJ2-6, with a possible D match to TRBD2 (5 bases). The CDR3 is 14 amino acids. V gave up 4 bases and J gave up 2 bases, with 6 bases separating them. Germline CDR1 is SEHNR and CDR2 is FQNEAQ (reference sequence). The CDR3: CASSWETGANVLTF. The CDR3, as DNA: TGTGCCAGCAGCTGGGAGACTGGGGCCAACGTCCTGACTTTC.

The rearrangement uses TRBV11-2 and TRBJ2-7; weak D call: TRBD2 (5 bases). This CDR3 has 12 residues. V gave up 1 base and J gave up 6 bases, with 7 bases separating them. Germline values: CDR1 SGHAT, CDR2 FQNNGV. CDR3 in DNA: TGTGCCAGCAGCTTAGCCCGGGGCGAGCAGTACTTC. Translating gives CASSLARGEQYF.

This clone was seen a few times. The chain has TRBV7-9 and TRBJ1-3, with 8 bases fitting TRBD1. V was clipped by 3 bases and J by 0 bases; unmatched bases: 4. CDR3 length equals 16 residues. CDR1 is SEHNR and CDR2 is FQNEAQ in the germline V gene (reference sequence). CDR3: CASSFGTGLSGNTIYF. The DNA of the CDR3 is TGTGCCAGCAGCTTTGGGACAGGTCTCTCTGGAAACACCATATATTTT.

The rearrangement joins TRBV2 to TRBJ2-3; D perhaps matches TRBD2 (7 bases). This CDR3 has 15 amino acids. The germline CDR1 and CDR2 sequences are SNHLY and FYNNEI. Trimming removed 2 bases from V and 2 bases from J, with 11 bases in between. The CDR3, as DNA: TGTGCCAGCAGTGAACGGCGGGGGCCCACAGATACGCAGTATTTT. It yields the protein CASSERRGPTDTQYF.

For this clone: Other DNA sequences of this sample code for an identical CDR3. The chain is built from TRBV7-2 and TRBJ1-2; weak D call: TRBD1 (5 bases). The germline CDR1 and CDR2 sequences are SGHTA and FQGNSA. The V end lost 1 base, the J end lost 3 bases, and 9 bases lay between the germline ends. CDR3 length equals 14 residues. CDR3 bases: TGTGCCAGCAGCTTAGTACGGGGGGACTATGGCTACACCTTC. Translated, it gives CASSLVRGDYGYTF.

The genes are TRBV7-9 and TRBJ2-2, with 7 bases aligning to TRBD1. Germline assignment: CDR1 SEHNR and CDR2 FQNEAQ (reference sequence). The CDR3 has 14 amino acids. The V gene end was trimmed by 7 bases and the J gene end by 7 bases; junction bases not matched to a gene: 9. This CDR3 is CASNKGQAGGELFF. Written as DNA, the CDR3 is TGTGCCAGCAACAAAGGACAGGCGGGCGGGGAGCTGTTTTTT.

This clone appeared a few times. Different DNA sequences within this sample yield the same CDR3. The J gene is TRBJ1-5, the V gene TRBV7-9; TRBD1 might be the D (6 bases). This CDR3 spans 15 amino acids. Germline values: CDR1 SEHNR, CDR2 FQNEAQ (reference sequence). Trimming removed 5 bases from V and 6 bases from J, with 17 bases in between. The DNA of the CDR3 is TGTGCCAGCAGCCCAGGAGGGGGGGCGGGTCAGCCCCAGCATTTT. This translates into CASSPGGGAGQPQHF.

This clone was seen only a few times. The gene calls are TRBV5-4 and TRBJ1-2; tentative D call: TRBD1 (6 bases). Trimming left V 2 bases short and J 8 bases short, with 10 bases between. The CDR3 totals 12 residues. Germline CDR1 reads SGHNT; CDR2 reads YYREEE (reference sequence). CDR3 region: CASSFGGGGYTF. For the CDR3, the DNA is TGTGCCAGCAGCTTTGGGGGGGGCGGCTACACCTTC. Full variable domain (missing parts from reference TRBV5-4 and TRBJ1-2): ETGVTQSPTHLIKTRGQQVTLRCSSQSGHNTVSWYQQALGQGPQFIFQYYREEENGRGNFPPRFSGLQFPNYSSELNVNALELDDSALYLCASSFGGGGYTFGSGTRLTVV.

This clone appeared a single time. V is TRBV4-2 and J is TRBJ2-5; possible D gene TRBD2, 5 bases. Germline loops: CDR1 LGHNA, CDR2 YNFKEQ. The V end was cut by 4 bases, the J end by 8 bases, with 17 bases between. The CDR3 spans 14 residues. CDR3: CASSPRAETSTQYF. In nucleotides, the CDR3 is TGTGCCAGCAGCCCTAGAGCGGAAACCAGTACCCAGTACTTC.

V usage is TRBV4-3 and J usage is TRBJ2-6, with D perhaps matching TRBD1 (5 bases). Deletions cut 8 bases from V and 4 bases from J, with 15 bases between. The length of the CDR3 is 15 residues. From germline, CDR1 is LGHNA and CDR2 YSLEER. The CDR3 region is CASSNVGAGANVLTF. Here the CDR3 DNA reads TGCGCCAGCTCCAACGTAGGGGCAGGGGCCAACGTCCTGACTTTC.

The chain couples TRBV5-4 to TRBJ1-2, with D unclear. Germline values: CDR1 SGHNT, CDR2 YYREEE (reference sequence). V was cut by 0 bases and J by 2 bases, with 8 bases left in between. This CDR3 comprises 14 residues. CDR3 protein: CASSLATGNYGYTF. The CDR3 nucleotides are TGTGCCAGCAGCTTGGCAACGGGGAACTATGGCTACACCTTC.

The chain couples TRBV19 to TRBJ1-1; D gene unclear. Germline assignment: CDR1 LNHDA and CDR2 SQIVND (reference sequence). Deletions cut 6 bases from V and 1 base from J, with 6 bases between. This CDR3 has 12 residues. Here the CDR3 reads CASSDSNTEAFF. In DNA form, the CDR3 reads TGTGCCAGTAGCGACTCGAACACTGAAGCTTTCTTT.